These 9 T cell receptor beta chains came from one sample sequenced in a study of CD8 T cells in Susac syndrome. Reverse transcription used roughly 0.45 to 1 ug RNA and random hexamers. One entry per CDR3 protein, called by TCRdb with MiXCR from the immunoSEQ multiplex PCR reads. The table has some 170,000 distinct CDR3 sequences, roughly 95% seen once. Sequencing was performed on CD4+ T cells from PBMCs. The source is a human donor in good health.

A single count supports this clonotype. The chain couples TRBV4-3 to TRBJ2-5; 8 positions agree with TRBD2. The CDR3 is 17 residues long. Unmatched junction bases numbered 13, after V lost 2 bases and J lost 5 bases. From germline, CDR1 is LGHNA and CDR2 YSLEER. CDR3 nucleotide sequence: TGCGCCAGCAGCCAAAACCCGCCGGCGGGGGGCGGGGAGACCCAGTACTTC. Residues: CASSQNPPAGGGETQYF.

The chain is built from TRBV20-1 and TRBJ2-2; 7 positions match TRBD2. J was trimmed by 1 base and V by 3 bases; bases with no gene match: 8. The length of the CDR3 is 16 residues. Germline V CDR1 and CDR2: DFQATT, SNEGSKA (reference sequence). The CDR3 DNA reads as TGCAGTGCTAGTAAATCCGGGACTATGAACACCGGGGAGCTGTTTTTT. The encoded protein is CSASKSGTMNTGELFF.

Here the CDR3 DNA reads TGTGCCAGCAGTTACTCGGGGACTAGAGGTTACGAGCAGTACTTC. It codes for CASSYSGTRGYEQYF. The chain links TRBV6-5 to TRBJ2-7; 8 bases are shared with TRBD2. V lost 0 bases, J lost 4 bases, and 5 bases stayed unmatched. The CDR3 is 15 residues long. The germline gives CDR1 MNHEY, CDR2 SVGAGI.

V usage is TRBV7-2 and J usage is TRBJ2-3, with D unclear. The V end was cut by 3 bases, the J end by 0 bases, with 1 base between. Per the germline V gene, CDR1 is SGHTA and CDR2 is FQGNSA. The CDR3 is made up of 12 amino acids. CDR3 sequence: CASSFSTDTQYF. In nucleotides, the CDR3 is TGTGCCAGCAGCTTCAGCACAGATACGCAGTATTTT.

The V and J genes are TRBV14 and TRBJ2-7; D uncertain. This CDR3 region has 13 residues. V lost 5 bases to trimming and J lost 6 bases, with 14 bases between them. The germline gives CDR1 SGHDN, CDR2 FVKESK. CDR3 residues: CASSYSRAGEQYF. The CDR3 bases are TGTGCCAGCAGCTACTCACGTGCCGGCGAGCAGTACTTC.

In this sample, this clonotype turned up once. The gene calls are TRBV20-1 and TRBJ2-7, with 8 bases fitting TRBD2. V dropped 0 bases and J dropped 2; count of bases not matched to a gene: 6. Germline loops: CDR1 DFQATT, CDR2 SNEGSKA (reference sequence). The CDR3 has 15 amino acids. The DNA of the CDR3 is TGCAGTGCTAGAGATCCTAGCGGGTCTACCTACGAGCAGTACTTC. Translation gives CSARDPSGSTYEQYF.

This sequence joins TRBV5-4 and TRBJ2-2, with D unresolved. Trimming removed 1 base from V and 1 base from J, with 11 bases in between. CDR3 size: 16 residues. Germline V gives CDR1 SGHNT, CDR2 YYREEE (reference sequence). The CDR3 spells CASSLWLPWNTGELFF. The CDR3, as DNA: TGTGCCAGCAGCTTGTGGCTCCCTTGGAACACCGGGGAGCTGTTTTTT.

V usage is TRBV18 and J usage is TRBJ2-7; either TRBD1 or TRBD2 may supply D (5 bases each). With 6 bases removed from V and 2 bases from J, the gap between germline ends came to 14 bases. Germline CDR1 KGHSH, CDR2 LQKENI. The CDR3 contains 14 residues. For the CDR3, the DNA is TGTGCCAGCTCGCTCGGGGCCCAGACCTACGAGCAGTACTTC. Translating gives CASSLGAQTYEQYF.

This clonotype was recorded once. This chain connects TRBV6-2 or TRBV6-3 to TRBJ1-1, with a tentative D call TRBD1 (5 bases). Trimming shortened V by 6 bases and J by 6 bases, and 14 bases separated the two germline ends. Germline values: CDR1 MNHEY, CDR2 SVGEGT. CDR3 length: 13 residues. CDR3 amino acids: CASRARVGAEAFF. In DNA, the CDR3 is TGTGCCAGCAGAGCCAGGGTTGGAGCTGAAGCTTTCTTT.